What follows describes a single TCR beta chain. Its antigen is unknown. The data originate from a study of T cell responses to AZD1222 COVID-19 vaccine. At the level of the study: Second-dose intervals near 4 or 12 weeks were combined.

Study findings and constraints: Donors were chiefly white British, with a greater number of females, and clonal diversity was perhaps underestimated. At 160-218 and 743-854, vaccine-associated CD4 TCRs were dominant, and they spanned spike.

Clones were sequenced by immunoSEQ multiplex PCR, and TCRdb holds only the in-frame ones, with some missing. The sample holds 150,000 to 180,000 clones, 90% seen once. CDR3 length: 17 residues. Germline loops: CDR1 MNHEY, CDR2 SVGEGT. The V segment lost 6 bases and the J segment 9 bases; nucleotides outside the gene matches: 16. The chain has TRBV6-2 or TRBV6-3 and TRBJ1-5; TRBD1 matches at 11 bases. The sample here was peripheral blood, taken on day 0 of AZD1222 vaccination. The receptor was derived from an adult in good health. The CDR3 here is CASSARTGGSLRRPQHF. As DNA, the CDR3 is TGTGCCAGCAGCGCACGGACAGGGGGCTCACTCAGGCGGCCCCAGCATTTT.